The rows below give T cell receptor beta chains drawn from one sample of a study of blood T cell repertoires in COVID-19. The protocol was immunoSEQ multiplex PCR, while the TCRdb copy is restricted to in-frame clones and leaves out a portion. The repertoire holds some 320,000 clones, with approximately 89% as singletons. The sample taken for sequencing was peripheral blood. The receptors originated from a woman aged 50 to 60 who had recovered from COVID-19. Each CDR3 is given with its conserved first and last residue. D genes are given only for firm matches.

V	D	length	J	CDR3
TRBV7-9	-	14	TRBJ1-1	CASSPLTGNTEAFF
TRBV6-2/TRBV6-3	TRBD1	14	TRBJ1-4	CASSPGQGYEKLFF
TRBV7-2	TRBD1	14	TRBJ1-4	CASRWTGEPEKLFF
TRBV29-1	-	13	TRBJ2-1	CSATLGLYNEQFF
TRBV18	-	13	TRBJ2-7	CASSLTRTGEQYF
TRBV18	TRBD1	15	TRBJ1-4	CASSRQGATNEKLFF
TRBV6-5	TRBD2	15	TRBJ2-7	CASSPGASGAHEQYF
TRBV7-2	TRBD1	16	TRBJ2-3	CASSLIRGRYTDTQYF
TRBV7-6	-	15	TRBJ2-2	CASSFSSRDTGELFF
TRBV15	TRBD1	15	TRBJ2-3	CATSRDRDRADTQYF
TRBV6-2/TRBV6-3	-	14	TRBJ1-1	CASSYAPENTEAFF
TRBV4-2	-	14	TRBJ1-6	CASSQVQNNSPLHF
TRBV4-2	TRBD1	15	TRBJ2-1	CASSHWDRGVNEQFF
TRBV5-4	-	13	TRBJ1-1	CASSSRQSPEAFF
TRBV30	-	13	TRBJ1-1	CAWSQGRGFEAFF
TRBV5-4	-	13	TRBJ1-6	CASSLDRVSPLHF
TRBV6-5	-	13	TRBJ2-7	CAAAVGALYEQYF
TRBV30	TRBD2	15	TRBJ2-7	CAWNPPGTSMGQQYF
TRBV6-5	-	15	TRBJ2-4	CASSPLWEAKNIQYF
TRBV5-4	TRBD1	15	TRBJ1-4	CASSQTTGGDEKLFF
TRBV6-5	TRBD1	15	TRBJ1-6	CASSYLDRGRSPLHF
TRBV28	TRBD2	18	TRBJ2-1	CASSSGTSGRSSYNEQFF
TRBV4-3	TRBD1	16	TRBJ2-3	CASSHQQGAHTDTQYF
TRBV29-1	-	13	TRBJ1-4	CSVYPQGYEKLFF
TRBV3-1/TRBV3-2	TRBD2	16	TRBJ2-1	CASSQTLAGDYNEQFF
TRBV28	-	14	TRBJ1-1	CASTMGAGGTEAFF
TRBV2	-	18	TRBJ2-6	CASTRAGLGLSGANVLTF
TRBV6-5	-	14	TRBJ1-5	CASRSDRDNQPQHF
TRBV20-1	-	11	TRBJ2-3	CSLSPGAPQYF
TRBV15	-	13	TRBJ1-2	CATSKTEADGYTF
TRBV5-8	TRBD1	14	TRBJ1-1	CASSLGEGATEAFF
TRBV6-5	TRBD1	14	TRBJ1-6	CASTGQVGHSPLHF
TRBV28	-	14	TRBJ1-4	CASTNSGTGEKLFF
TRBV7-8	TRBD1	17	TRBJ1-1	CASSFVGQGAPRTEAFF
TRBV30	TRBD1	14	TRBJ1-2	CAWRRTGGSNGYTF
TRBV5-4	TRBD1	13	TRBJ1-2	CASSLAGGGGYTF
TRBV19	TRBD1	13	TRBJ1-1	CASSKTGSTEAFF
TRBV7-2	-	14	TRBJ2-5	CASSLASQGETQYF
TRBV10-2	TRBD1	15	TRBJ1-5	CASSERRQGRQPQHF
TRBV4-3	-	16	TRBJ2-7	CASSPAARTLNHEQYF
TRBV7-9	-	17	TRBJ2-7	CASSSMDTTLSIRQQYF
TRBV6-4	-	15	TRBJ2-3	CASSDSAGPGDTQYF
TRBV28	-	13	TRBJ2-7	CASSPGQLYEQYF
TRBV7-2	-	15	TRBJ1-3	CASSLLPLSGNTIYF
TRBV5-1	-	14	TRBJ2-5	CASSLDDIQETQYF
TRBV7-6	TRBD2	15	TRBJ2-1	CASSLLAGVHNEQFF
TRBV30	TRBD2	15	TRBJ2-5	CAWSVISGPQETQYF